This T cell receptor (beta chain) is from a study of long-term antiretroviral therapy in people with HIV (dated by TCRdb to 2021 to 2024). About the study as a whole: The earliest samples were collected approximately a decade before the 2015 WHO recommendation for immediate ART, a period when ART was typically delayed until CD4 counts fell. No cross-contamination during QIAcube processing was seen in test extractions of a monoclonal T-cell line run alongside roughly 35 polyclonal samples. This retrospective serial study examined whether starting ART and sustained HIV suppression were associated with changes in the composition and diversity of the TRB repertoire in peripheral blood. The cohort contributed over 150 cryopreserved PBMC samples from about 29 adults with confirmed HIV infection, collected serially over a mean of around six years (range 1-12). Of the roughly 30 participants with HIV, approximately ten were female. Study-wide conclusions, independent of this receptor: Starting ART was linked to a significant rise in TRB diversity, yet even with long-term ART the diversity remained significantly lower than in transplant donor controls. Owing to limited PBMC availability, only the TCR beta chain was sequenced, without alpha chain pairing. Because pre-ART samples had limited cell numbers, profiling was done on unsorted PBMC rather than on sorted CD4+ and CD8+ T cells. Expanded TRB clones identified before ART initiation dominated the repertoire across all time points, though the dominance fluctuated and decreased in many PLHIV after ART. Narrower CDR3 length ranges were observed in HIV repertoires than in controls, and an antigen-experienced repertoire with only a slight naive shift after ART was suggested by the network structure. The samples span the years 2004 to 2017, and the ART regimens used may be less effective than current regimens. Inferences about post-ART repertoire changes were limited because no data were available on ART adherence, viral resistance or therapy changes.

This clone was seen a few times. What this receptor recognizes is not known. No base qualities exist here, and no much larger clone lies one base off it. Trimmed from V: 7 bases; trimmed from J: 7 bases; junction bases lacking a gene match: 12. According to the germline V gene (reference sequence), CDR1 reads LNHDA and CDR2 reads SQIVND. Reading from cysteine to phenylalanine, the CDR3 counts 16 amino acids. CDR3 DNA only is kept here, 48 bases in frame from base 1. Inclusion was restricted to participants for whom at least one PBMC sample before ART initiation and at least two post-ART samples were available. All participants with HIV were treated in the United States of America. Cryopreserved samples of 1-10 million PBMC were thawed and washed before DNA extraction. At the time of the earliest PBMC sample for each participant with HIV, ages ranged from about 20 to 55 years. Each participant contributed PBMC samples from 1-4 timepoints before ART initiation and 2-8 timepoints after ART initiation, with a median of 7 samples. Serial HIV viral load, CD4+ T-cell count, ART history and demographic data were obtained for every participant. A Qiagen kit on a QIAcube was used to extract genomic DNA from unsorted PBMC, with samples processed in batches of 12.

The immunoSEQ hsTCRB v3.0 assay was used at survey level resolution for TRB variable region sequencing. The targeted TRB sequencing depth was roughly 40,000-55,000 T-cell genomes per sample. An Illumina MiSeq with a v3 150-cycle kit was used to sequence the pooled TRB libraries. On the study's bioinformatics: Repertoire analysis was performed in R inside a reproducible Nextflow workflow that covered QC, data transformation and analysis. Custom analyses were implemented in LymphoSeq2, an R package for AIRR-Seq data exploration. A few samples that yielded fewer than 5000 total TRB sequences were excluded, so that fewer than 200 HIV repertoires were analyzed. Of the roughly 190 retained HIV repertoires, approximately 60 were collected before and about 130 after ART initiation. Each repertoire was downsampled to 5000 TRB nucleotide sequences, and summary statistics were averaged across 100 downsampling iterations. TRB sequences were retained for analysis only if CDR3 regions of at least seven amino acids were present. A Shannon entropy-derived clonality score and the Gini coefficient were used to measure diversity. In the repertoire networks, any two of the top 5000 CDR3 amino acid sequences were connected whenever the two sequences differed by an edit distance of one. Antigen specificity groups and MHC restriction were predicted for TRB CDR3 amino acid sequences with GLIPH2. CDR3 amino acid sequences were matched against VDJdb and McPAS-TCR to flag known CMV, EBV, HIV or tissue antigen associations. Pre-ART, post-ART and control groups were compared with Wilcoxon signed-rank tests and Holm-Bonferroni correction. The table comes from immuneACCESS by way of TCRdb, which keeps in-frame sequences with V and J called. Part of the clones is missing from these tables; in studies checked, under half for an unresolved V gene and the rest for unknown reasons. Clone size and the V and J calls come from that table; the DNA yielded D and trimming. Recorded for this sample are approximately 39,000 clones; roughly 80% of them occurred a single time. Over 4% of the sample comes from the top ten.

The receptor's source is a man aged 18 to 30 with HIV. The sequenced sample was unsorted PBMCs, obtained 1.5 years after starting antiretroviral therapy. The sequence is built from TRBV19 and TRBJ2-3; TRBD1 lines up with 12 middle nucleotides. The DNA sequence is TGTGCCAGTACCCACACGGGACAGGGGGCGCGGTATACGCAGTATTTT. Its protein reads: CASTHTGQGARYTQYF.